This TCR beta chain is from a study of CD8+CD57+ T cells in acquired aplastic anemia. Study-level results: Patients and healthy controls showed no significant CD8+ Simpson's diversity difference.

Patients included in sequencing had previously demonstrated CD8+CD57+ cell expansion by flow cytometry. Regarding this clonotype: The antigen remains undetermined. Mismatch with germline at one junction end may stem from a read error.

The germline V gene has CDR1 SGHTA and CDR2 FQGTGA. The CDR3 runs 17 residues. Genomic DNA served as template for TCR beta VDJ and CDR3 profiling. TCRdb itself ran the reads through MiXCR, one entry per CDR3 protein. This sample has around 220,000 distinct CDR3 sequences; 40% to 60% occur once, and the top ten carry 15% to 20%. The chain combines TRBV7-3 with TRBJ2-7, with D hard to call. The TCR sequence derives from a human donor with aplastic anemia. The source material was sorted CD4+, CD8+, or CD8+CD57+ T cells (not recorded which) from PBMCs. Here the CDR3 DNA reads TGCGCCAGCAGCCAAGATCGTTCCCTTGGTACCCCTCGTGAGCAGTACTTC. This sequence encodes CASSQDRSLGTPREQYF.